This T cell receptor beta chain is drawn from a study of T cells after somatic rescue of genetic block. The germline gives CDR1 MNHEY, CDR2 SMNVEV (reference sequence). V was cut by 3 bases and J by 2 bases, with 16 bases left in between. CDR3 length: 16 residues. TCRdb's table, derived via immunoSEQ multiplex PCR, lists solely in-frame clones and lacks some. The profile shows fewer than 15,000 clones, about 74% of them singletons. The chain is built from TRBV27 and TRBJ1-2, with D possibly matching TRBD1 (5 bases). This clonotype was obtained from a boy aged 5-17 years. Sequenced material: peripheral blood mononuclear cells (PBMCs). The CDR3 DNA sequence: TGTGCCAGCAGTTTGGTAGGGGCGCCCGGGAACTATGGCTACACCTTC. It specifies CASSLVGAPGNYGYTF.